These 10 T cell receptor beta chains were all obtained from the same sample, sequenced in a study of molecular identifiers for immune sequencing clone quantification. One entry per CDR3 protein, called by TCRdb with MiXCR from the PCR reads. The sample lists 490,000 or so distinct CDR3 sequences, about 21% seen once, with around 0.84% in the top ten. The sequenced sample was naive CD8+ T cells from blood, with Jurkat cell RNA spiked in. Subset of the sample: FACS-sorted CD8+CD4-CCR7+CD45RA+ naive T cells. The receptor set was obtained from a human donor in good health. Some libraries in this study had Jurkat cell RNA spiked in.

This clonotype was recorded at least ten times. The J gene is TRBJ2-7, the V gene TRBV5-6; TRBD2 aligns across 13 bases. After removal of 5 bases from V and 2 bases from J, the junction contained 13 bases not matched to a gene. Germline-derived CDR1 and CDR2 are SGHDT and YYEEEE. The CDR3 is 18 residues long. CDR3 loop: CASRARRTSGSPAYEQYF. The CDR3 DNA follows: TGTGCCAGCAGAGCTCGACGGACTAGCGGGAGCCCAGCCTACGAGCAGTACTTC.

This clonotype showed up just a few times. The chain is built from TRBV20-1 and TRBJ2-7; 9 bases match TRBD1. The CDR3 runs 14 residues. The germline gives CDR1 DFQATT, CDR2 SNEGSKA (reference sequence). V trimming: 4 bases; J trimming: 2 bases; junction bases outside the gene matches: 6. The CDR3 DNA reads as TGCAGTGCTAATACAGGGGGCTCGACCTACGAGCAGTACTTC. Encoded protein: CSANTGGSTYEQYF.

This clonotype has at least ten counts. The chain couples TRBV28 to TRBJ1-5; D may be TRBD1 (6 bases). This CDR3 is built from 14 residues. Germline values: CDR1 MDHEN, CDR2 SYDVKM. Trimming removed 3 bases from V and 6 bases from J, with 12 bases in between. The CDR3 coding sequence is TGTGCCAGCAGTTTCAACAGGGATACTCAGCCCCAGCATTTT. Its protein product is CASSFNRDTQPQHF.

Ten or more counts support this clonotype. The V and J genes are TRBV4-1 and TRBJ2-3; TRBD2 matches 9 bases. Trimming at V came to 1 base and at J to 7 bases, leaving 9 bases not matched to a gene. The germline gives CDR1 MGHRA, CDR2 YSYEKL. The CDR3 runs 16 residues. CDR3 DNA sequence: TGCGCCAGCAGCCAAGTAGCGGGGGAGCCGGGGTATACGCAGTATTTT. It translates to CASSQVAGEPGYTQYF.

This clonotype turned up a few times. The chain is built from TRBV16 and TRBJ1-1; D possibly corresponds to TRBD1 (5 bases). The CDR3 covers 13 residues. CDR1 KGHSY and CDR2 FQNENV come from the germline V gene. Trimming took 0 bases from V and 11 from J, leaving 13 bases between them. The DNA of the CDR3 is TGTGCCAGCAGCCAATCCGGGGGAGAGCGGGCTTTCTTT. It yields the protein CASSQSGGERAFF.

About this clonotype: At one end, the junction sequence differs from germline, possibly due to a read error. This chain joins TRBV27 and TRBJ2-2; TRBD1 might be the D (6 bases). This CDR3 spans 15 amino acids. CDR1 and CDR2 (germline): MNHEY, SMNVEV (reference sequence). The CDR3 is CASNLGQSNTGELSF. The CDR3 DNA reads TGTGCCAGTAATTTAGGACAGTCGAACACCGGGGAGCTGTCTTTT.

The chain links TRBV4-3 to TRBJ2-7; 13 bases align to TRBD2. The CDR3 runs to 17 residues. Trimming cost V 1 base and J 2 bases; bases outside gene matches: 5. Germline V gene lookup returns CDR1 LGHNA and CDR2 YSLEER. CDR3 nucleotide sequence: TGCGCCAGCAGCCAAGGACTAGCGGGAGGTAGGACCTACGAGCAGTACTTC. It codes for CASSQGLAGGRTYEQYF.

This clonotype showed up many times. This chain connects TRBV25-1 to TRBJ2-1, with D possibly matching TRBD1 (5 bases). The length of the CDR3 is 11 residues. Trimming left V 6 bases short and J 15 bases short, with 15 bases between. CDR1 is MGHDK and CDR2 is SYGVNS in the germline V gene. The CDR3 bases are TGTGCCAGCAGAGAAGGAGCGCAGGGGTTCTTC. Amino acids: CASREGAQGFF.

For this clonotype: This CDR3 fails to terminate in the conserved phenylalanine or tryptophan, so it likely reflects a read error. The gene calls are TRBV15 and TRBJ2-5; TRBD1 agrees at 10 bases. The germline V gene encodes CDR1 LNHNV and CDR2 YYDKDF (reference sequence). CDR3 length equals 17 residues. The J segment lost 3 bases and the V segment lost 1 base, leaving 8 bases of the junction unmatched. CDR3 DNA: TGTGCCACCAGCAGAGGGATAGGACAGGGGGGGAAAGAGACCCAGTACCTC. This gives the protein CATSRGIGQGGKETQYL.

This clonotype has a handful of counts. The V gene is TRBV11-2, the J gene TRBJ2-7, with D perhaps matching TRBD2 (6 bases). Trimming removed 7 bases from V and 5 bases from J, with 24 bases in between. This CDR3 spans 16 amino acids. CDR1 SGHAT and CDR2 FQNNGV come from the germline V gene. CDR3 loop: CASTPGETLAVHEQYF. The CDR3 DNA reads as TGTGCCAGCACCCCGGGGGAGACCTTAGCGGTCCACGAGCAGTACTTC.